This note documents a single TCR beta chain sequence. Its cognate antigen is unknown. The germline gives CDR1 SQVTM, CDR2 ANQGSEA. Trimming took off 5 bases at V and 4 bases at J, with 8 bases between the two ends. The CDR3 extends over 11 amino acids. Primers: 60 Vbeta forward and 13 Jbeta reverse. Per the original data handling: Among the unique TCR beta chains that a later analysis counted, about 81 million in all, 9.5 million to 11 million were shared. Only in-frame clones appear in the TCRdb table, and some are missing; sequencing was by immunoSEQ multiplex PCR. V and J calls plus clone size are reproduced from that table; the DNA served to infer D and trimming. This sample yields 80,000 to 100,000 clones, of which about 81% are seen a single time; about 1.5% belongs to the top ten. The data belong to a study of cytomegalovirus exposure and HLA in healthy donors. The study's findings and limits: Later analysis suggested links between common viral pathogens and several top significant clusters. When a later analysis compared HLA-associated TCR beta chains with equally common others, the HLA-associated chains turned out to be more clonally expanded and to have lower generation probabilities.

This clonotype was sampled from a man in his forties in good health and CMV-seronegative. Input material: PBMCs. This chain joins TRBV29-1 and TRBJ2-5; perhaps TRBD1 as D (5 bases). For the CDR3, the DNA is TGCAGCGTTAGGGGAACAGAGACCCAGTACTTC. Its protein product is CSVRGTETQYF. Together with reference TRBV29-1 and TRBJ2-5, the CDR3 gives the full variable domain: SAVISQKPSRDICQRGTSLTIQCQVDSQVTMMFWYRQQPGQSLTLIATANQGSEATYESGFVIDKFPISRPNLTFSTLTVSNMSPEDSSIYLCSVRGTETQYFGPGTRLLVL.